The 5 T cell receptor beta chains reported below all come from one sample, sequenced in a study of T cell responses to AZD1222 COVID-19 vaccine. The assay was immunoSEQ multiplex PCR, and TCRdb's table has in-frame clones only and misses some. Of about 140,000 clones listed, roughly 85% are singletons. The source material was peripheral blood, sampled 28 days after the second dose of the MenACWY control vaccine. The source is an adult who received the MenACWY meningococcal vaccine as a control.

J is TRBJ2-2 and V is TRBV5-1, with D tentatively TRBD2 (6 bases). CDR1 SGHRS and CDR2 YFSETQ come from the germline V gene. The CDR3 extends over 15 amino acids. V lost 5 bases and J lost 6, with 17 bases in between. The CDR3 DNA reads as TGCGCCAGCAGTTCGGGACTCACAACAGCCGGGGAGCTGTTTTTT. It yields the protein CASSSGLTTAGELFF.

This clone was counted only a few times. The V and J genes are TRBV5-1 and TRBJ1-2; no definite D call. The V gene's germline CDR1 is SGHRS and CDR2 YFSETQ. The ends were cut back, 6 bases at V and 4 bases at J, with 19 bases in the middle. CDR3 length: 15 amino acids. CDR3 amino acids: CASKAVTSLVYGYTF. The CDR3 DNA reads TGCGCCAGCAAGGCTGTTACTTCCCTAGTCTATGGCTACACCTTC.

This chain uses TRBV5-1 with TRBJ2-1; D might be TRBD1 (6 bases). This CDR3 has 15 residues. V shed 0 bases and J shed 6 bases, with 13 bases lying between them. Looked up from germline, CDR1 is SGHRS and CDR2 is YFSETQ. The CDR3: CASSLVAGVSNEQFF. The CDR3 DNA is TGCGCCAGCAGCTTGGTGGCAGGGGTGAGCAATGAGCAGTTCTTC.

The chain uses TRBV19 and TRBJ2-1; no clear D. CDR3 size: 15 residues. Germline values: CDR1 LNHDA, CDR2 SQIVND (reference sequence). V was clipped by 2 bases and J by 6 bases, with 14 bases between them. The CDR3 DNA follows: TGTGCCAGTAGTATATTAGGCGGTTCGCTCAATGAGCAGTTCTTC. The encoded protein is CASSILGGSLNEQFF.

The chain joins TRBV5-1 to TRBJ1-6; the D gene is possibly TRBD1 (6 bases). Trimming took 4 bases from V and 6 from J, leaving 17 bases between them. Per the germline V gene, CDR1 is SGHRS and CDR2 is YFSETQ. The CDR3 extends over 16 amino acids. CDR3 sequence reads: CASSGAQGFGNSPLHF. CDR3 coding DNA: TGCGCCAGCAGCGGGGCACAGGGTTTTGGTAATTCACCCCTCCACTTT.